The rows below give T cell receptor beta chains drawn from one sample of a study of OX40 agonist ivuxolimab in advanced cancers. Profiled with immunoSEQ multiplex PCR; TCRdb holds only in-frame clones, not every one. The sample holds fewer than 55,000 clones; more than 75% are singletons and the top ten take around 1.8%. The material sequenced was CD4+ or CD8+ T cells sorted from blood, taken in a trial of the OX40 agonist ivuxolimab. Every receptor here comes from an adult with an advanced solid tumor such as melanoma, head and neck, liver or kidney cancer. Both conserved end residues are part of each CDR3. D genes are given only for firm matches. Rows give clone size only sometimes, using once, few, many, or a class for an expanded clone.

j_call v_call clone_size d_call cdr3_aa cdr3_nt
TRBJ1-1 TRBV10-2 . . CASIDPSSNTEAFF TGCGCCAGCATCGACCCCAGTTCTAACACTGAAGCTTTCTTT
TRBJ2-6 TRBV7-2 . . CASSSNTGRANVLTF TGTGCCAGCAGCTCAAACACCGGAAGGGCCAACGTCCTGACTTTC
TRBJ1-2 TRBV27 . . CASRRPGTGRGNYGYTF TGTGCCAGCAGACGGCCGGGAACGGGAAGGGGTAACTATGGCTACACCTTC
TRBJ2-7 TRBV11-3 . . CASSLRRGSYEQYF TGTGCCAGCAGCTTGAGGCGAGGCTCCTACGAGCAGTACTTC
TRBJ1-5 TRBV6-1 . . CASTTGSSSNQPQHF TGTGCCAGCACTACAGGGAGCTCCAGCAATCAGCCCCAGCATTTT
TRBJ2-7 TRBV6-5 . TRBD1 CASSLNRQGAEQYF TGTGCCAGCAGTCTAAATCGACAGGGCGCCGAGCAGTACTTC
TRBJ2-1 TRBV10-3 . . CAISDALLYNEQFF TGTGCCATCAGTGACGCACTACTCTACAATGAGCAGTTCTTC
TRBJ1-2 TRBV6-5 . . CASSSQGIDGYTF TGTGCCAGCAGTTCCCAGGGAATCGATGGCTACACCTTC
TRBJ1-3 TRBV28 few TRBD1 CASRTYGTGTGNTIYF TGTGCCAGCAGAACGTACGGGACAGGGACTGGAAACACCATATATTTT
TRBJ2-6 TRBV28 . . CASSLRPVFGANVLTF TGTGCCAGCAGTTTAAGGCCCGTCTTTGGGGCCAACGTCCTGACTTTC
TRBJ2-5 TRBV7-2 . TRBD2 CASSPGLASIQETQYF TGTGCCAGCAGCCCGGGACTAGCCTCAATTCAAGAGACCCAGTACTTC
TRBJ1-1 TRBV18 . TRBD1 CASSYDGTGTNTEAFF TGTGCCAGCTCATACGACGGGACAGGAACGAACACTGAAGCTTTCTTT
TRBJ2-2 TRBV30 . . CAWSVEGELFF TGTGCCTGGAGTGTGGAAGGGGAGCTGTTTTTT
TRBJ2-7 TRBV5-6 . . CASSSPPGAGREQYF TGTGCCAGCAGCTCCCCTCCGGGGGCAGGGCGCGAGCAGTACTTC
TRBJ2-7 TRBV11-2 . . CASSSLWQGRYEQYF TGTGCCAGCAGCTCGCTCTGGCAGGGCAGGTACGAGCAGTACTTC
TRBJ1-5 TRBV7-8 once . CASSLFNRDLYFPQHF TGTGCCAGCAGCCTTTTTAACAGGGACCTCTATTTCCCCCAGCATTTT
TRBJ2-7 TRBV28 once . CASSLLGSYEQYF TGTGCCAGCAGTTTACTCGGGTCCTACGAGCAGTACTTC
TRBJ2-7 TRBV4-2 . TRBD2 CASSQRSSGSVHEQYF TGTGCCAGCAGCCAGCGGTCAAGCGGGAGCGTCCACGAGCAGTACTTC
TRBJ1-4 TRBV13 once . CASSKGTTTNEKLFF TGTGCCAGCAGCAAAGGGACGACAACTAATGAAAAACTGTTTTTT
TRBJ2-3 TRBV15 . . CATSRAPVYTQYF TGTGCCACCAGCAGAGCCCCTGTTTACACGCAGTATTTT
TRBJ2-5 TRBV2 . . CASSEITGGRETQYF TGTGCCAGCAGTGAAATAACGGGGGGCCGTGAGACCCAGTACTTC
TRBJ1-1 TRBV7-2 . . CASSLSTFEAFF TGTGCCAGCAGCTTAAGCACCTTTGAAGCTTTCTTT
TRBJ1-5 TRBV30 . TRBD1 CAWSVKVGGEQPQHF TGTGCCTGGAGTGTAAAGGTAGGGGGCGAGCAGCCCCAGCATTTT
TRBJ1-1 TRBV5-1 . TRBD1 CASSTIQGAPTEAFF TGCGCCAGCAGTACAATTCAGGGGGCGCCCACTGAAGCTTTCTTT
TRBJ1-2 TRBV7-2 once . CASSTTPINYGYTF TGTGCCAGCAGCACCACTCCCATTAACTATGGCTACACCTTC
TRBJ2-1 TRBV5-5 once TRBD2 CASSLGASGSNNEQFF TGTGCCAGCAGCTTGGGAGCTAGCGGAAGTAACAATGAGCAGTTCTTC
TRBJ2-5 TRBV5-1 . . CASSTQETQYF TGCGCCAGCAGCACCCAAGAGACCCAGTACTTC
TRBJ2-3 TRBV21-1 . . CASSMNRTDTQYF TGTGCCAGCAGCATGAACAGGACAGATACGCAGTATTTT
TRBJ2-1 TRBV18 . . CASSPGWFLDEQFF TGTGCCAGCTCACCAGGCTGGTTTCTCGATGAGCAGTTCTTC
TRBJ2-5 TRBV11-2 . . CASSLGSRRETQYF TGTGCCAGCAGCTTAGGGTCTAGAAGAGAGACCCAGTACTTC
TRBJ1-1 TRBV7-6 . TRBD1 CASSLEGQIKNTEAFF TGTGCCAGCAGCTTAGAGGGACAGATCAAGAACACTGAAGCTTTCTTT
TRBJ2-3 TRBV5-1 . TRBD1 CASSRRDRVTDTQYF TGCGCCAGCAGCCGCCGGGACAGGGTGACAGATACGCAGTATTTT
TRBJ1-1 TRBV5-1 once . CASSLQGEITEAFF TGCGCCAGCAGCTTGCAGGGTGAAATCACTGAAGCTTTCTTT
TRBJ1-2 TRBV5-1 . . CASSLGGHPTYGYTF TGCGCCAGCAGCTTGGGGGGACATCCTACCTATGGCTACACCTTC
TRBJ1-1 TRBV19 . . CASSPGTTFTEAFF TGTGCCAGTAGTCCAGGGACTACCTTCACTGAAGCTTTCTTT
TRBJ1-1 TRBV18 . . CASSPPYSGEAFF TGTGCCAGCTCACCACCTTATAGTGGTGAAGCTTTCTTT
TRBJ1-1 TRBV29-1 . . CSVERTANTEAFF TGCAGCGTTGAGAGGACAGCGAACACTGAAGCTTTCTTT
TRBJ1-2 TRBV6-5 . TRBD1 CASSLDRLDGYTF TGTGCCAGCAGCTTGGACAGGTTAGATGGCTACACCTTC
TRBJ2-1 TRBV5-4 . . CASSFTAGNEQFF TGTGCCAGCAGCTTCACAGCCGGCAATGAGCAGTTCTTC
TRBJ1-1 TRBV27 few . CASSSRQRAEAFF TGTGCCAGCAGTTCCCGACAGAGGGCTGAAGCTTTCTTT
TRBJ2-6 TRBV19 . . CASSRSVASGANVLTF TGTGCCAGTAGTAGGTCGGTCGCCTCTGGGGCCAACGTCCTGACTTTC
TRBJ1-4 TRBV6-5 . . CASSVGRTHEKLFF TGTGCCAGCAGCGTGGGGAGGACGCATGAAAAACTGTTTTTT
TRBJ1-1 TRBV19 few . CASRWGRENTEAFF TGTGCCAGTAGATGGGGACGGGAAAACACTGAAGCTTTCTTT
TRBJ2-2 TRBV18 . TRBD2 CASSPGLAGNTGEPFF TGTGCCAGCTCACCAGGACTAGCGGGGAACACCGGGGAGCCGTTTTTT
TRBJ2-7 TRBV18 . TRBD1 CASSKTGQGPSYEQYF TGTGCCAGCTCCAAAACGGGACAGGGACCTTCCTACGAGCAGTACTTC
TRBJ2-3 TRBV5-4 . TRBD2 CASSLSLAGGRSTDTQYF TGTGCCAGCAGCTTGAGCCTAGCGGGAGGGCGGAGCACAGATACGCAGTATTTT
TRBJ2-7 TRBV2 . . CASGGAEQYF TGTGCCAGCGGGGGTGCCGAGCAGTACTTC
TRBJ2-5 TRBV6-5 . TRBD1 CASSPTGGETQYF TGTGCCAGCAGTCCCACAGGGGGGGAGACCCAGTACTTC
TRBJ1-1 TRBV20-1 . . CSAPLNTEAFF TGCAGTGCTCCACTGAACACTGAAGCTTTCTTT
TRBJ1-1 TRBV5-1 . . CASSYGEINTEAFF TGCGCCAGCAGCTACGGGGAGATCAACACTGAAGCTTTCTTT